This T cell receptor (beta chain) was documented in a study of beta chain features in type 1 diabetes. Overall study findings and caveats: Short templates might get an advantage during PCR, and this would be equal in patients and controls. Type 1 diabetes patients had moderately but significantly shorter TCRB CDR3s in all four CD4+ subsets. For patients, the naive, central memory and Treg TCRB repertoires appeared more alike than for healthy donors.

Averaging approximately 120 mL, one heparinised blood draw came from each individual donor. cDNA synthesis used the whole RNA isolate, giving expressed TCRB sequences. Using immunoSEQ multiplex PCR, the repertoire was profiled, and TCRdb retains in-frame clones only, with some absent. This sample yields about 370,000 clones, of which 9.6% are seen a single time; 0.45% to 0.65% belongs to the top ten. Germline values: CDR1 KGHSH, CDR2 LQKENI. V was clipped by 2 bases and J by 8 bases; unmatched bases: 7. This CDR3 is 14 amino acids long. The sample holds a few counts of this clone. Antigen specificity is unknown.

Source material: central memory CD4+ T cells from blood. The V gene is TRBV18, the J gene TRBJ1-2; 8 nucleotides align to TRBD1. The TCR comes from a man aged 25 to 40 with type 1 diabetes. The CDR3 DNA is TGTGCCAGCTCACCAGAACAGGGGGGACAAGGCTACACCTTC. Translating gives CASSPEQGGQGYTF.